The entry below gives a single T cell receptor beta chain sequence along with its context. The data originate from a study of blood T cell repertoires in COVID-19. Study overall: Samples taken during acute and convalescent COVID-19 were collected in the United States, Italy and Spain. T cells, B-cell-depleted T cells, or PBMCs provided the cDNA or gDNA that served as material.

In the authors' workflow: Using reference gene primer amplification, nucleated cell counts were estimated. Sequencing used immunoSEQ multiplex PCR; TCRdb keeps in-frame clones, though not all of them. V and J calls and clone size come straight from that table; D and trimming were deduced from the DNA. The table shows about 27,000 clones, with 91% occurring only once. Trimming took off 10 bases at V and 6 bases at J, with 22 bases between the two ends. The germline V gene has CDR1 MNHEY and CDR2 SMNVEV (reference sequence). CDR3 length equals 14 residues. The receptor comes from a human donor with active COVID-19. The donor label of this sample is uncertain. Input material: peripheral blood. J is TRBJ2-7 and V is TRBV27, with a weak D call TRBD1 (5 bases). The CDR3 sequence: CATSPGRDKVEQYF. CDR3 DNA sequence: TGTGCCACCTCACCCGGCAGGGATAAAGTCGAGCAGTACTTC.